Below, 13 T cell receptor beta chains from the same sample are listed, as sequenced in a study of blood T cell repertoires in COVID-19. The data were produced by immunoSEQ multiplex PCR, yet TCRdb's version contains in-frame clones alone and is incomplete. Of some 220,000 clones listed, approximately 84% are singletons. The sequenced sample was peripheral blood. These receptors were collected from a man between 50 and 59 years old with acute or convalescent COVID-19.

The chain is built from TRBV19 and TRBJ1-5, with D uncertain. Germline values: CDR1 LNHDA, CDR2 SQIVND (reference sequence). There are 13 residues in the CDR3. V was trimmed by 7 bases and J by 5 bases, leaving 12 bases between them. The CDR3 loop reads CASTKEVDQPQHF. The CDR3 DNA reads TGTGCCAGTACCAAAGAGGTGGATCAGCCCCAGCATTTT.

The rearrangement uses TRBV2 and TRBJ2-1, with 8 bases matching TRBD1. Per germline, CDR1 SNHLY and CDR2 FYNNEI. This CDR3 is built from 12 residues. V trimming: 5 bases; J trimming: 8 bases; junction bases outside the gene matches: 2. The CDR3 DNA reads as TGTGCCAGCAGTTTGACAGGGGATGAGCAGTTCTTC. It yields the protein CASSLTGDEQFF.

This chain connects TRBV5-1 to TRBJ1-2; the D is unclear. The CDR3 runs to 13 residues. Looked up from germline, CDR1 is SGHRS and CDR2 is YFSETQ. Trimming took off 0 bases at V and 8 bases at J, with 11 bases between the two ends. In DNA form, the CDR3 reads TGCGCCAGCAGCTTGGAAGGTCGAGGGGGCTACACCTTC. It codes for CASSLEGRGGYTF. The variable domain in full, completed from reference TRBV5-1 and TRBJ1-2, reads KAGVTQTPRYLIKTRGQQVTLSCSPISGHRSVSWYQQTPGQGLQFLFEYFSETQRNKGNFPGRFSGRQFSNSRSEMNVSTLELGDSALYLCASSLEGRGGYTFGSGTRLTVV.

The J gene is TRBJ2-7, the V gene TRBV29-1; TRBD1 matches 8 bases. The CDR3 contains 14 residues. Looked up from germline, CDR1 is SQVTM and CDR2 is ANQGSEA. Trimming took 3 bases from V and 4 from J; bases not matched to a gene: 8. CDR3 in DNA: TGCAGCGTTGAGGGGACAGGTACCCGGTACGAGCAGTACTTC. Translating gives CSVEGTGTRYEQYF.

The CDR3 spells CAWGLNYGYTF. CDR3 nucleotide sequence: TGTGCCTGGGGACTCAACTATGGCTACACCTTC. The chain has TRBV30 and TRBJ1-2; D is ambiguous. The germline V gene has CDR1 GTSNPN and CDR2 SVGIG (reference sequence). The CDR3 is 11 residues long. The germline V and J ends were trimmed by 5 bases and 2 bases, with 6 bases remaining between them.

The rearrangement joins TRBV6-5 to TRBJ2-3, with 13 bases lining up with TRBD2. CDR1 is MNHEY, CDR2 SVGAGI, per germline. This CDR3 contains 14 residues. With 6 bases clipped from V and 4 bases from J, the junction kept 1 base outside the gene matches. The CDR3 reads CASSTSGGADTQYF. The CDR3 nucleotides read TGTGCCAGCAGCACTAGCGGGGGGGCAGATACGCAGTATTTT.

The chain has TRBV28 and TRBJ2-2; 7 bases align to TRBD2. Germline V lookup: CDR1 MDHEN, CDR2 SYDVKM. Germline trimming cut 3 bases from V and 3 bases from J; bases unmatched to any gene: 1. The CDR3 is made up of 14 amino acids. As DNA, the CDR3 is TGTGCCAGCAGTTTTGGGGGGGACACCGGGGAGCTGTTTTTT. It encodes CASSFGGDTGELFF. Combining the CDR3 with reference TRBV28 and TRBJ2-2 gives the whole variable domain DVKVTQSSRYLVKRTGEKVFLECVQDMDHENMFWYRQDPGLGLRLIYFSYDVKMKEKGDIPEGYSVSREKKERFSLILESASTNQTSMYLCASSFGGDTGELFFGEGSRLTVL.

V and J are TRBV5-8 and TRBJ1-5; a weak D match, TRBD1 (5 bases). The germline gives CDR1 SGHTS, CDR2 YDEGEE. The CDR3 extends over 13 amino acids. V lost 3 bases, J lost 2 bases, and 6 bases lay in between. CDR3 nucleotide sequence: TGTGCCAGCAGCTGGGGGGGCAATCAGCCCCAGCATTTT. This sequence encodes CASSWGGNQPQHF.

This clone was seen only a few times. This chain joins TRBV2 and TRBJ1-6; D is unclear. CDR1 and CDR2 from the germline V gene are SNHLY and FYNNEI. CDR3 length equals 13 residues. V was cut by 4 bases and J by 4 bases, with 5 bases left in between. This CDR3 is CASSVTYNSPLHF. The CDR3 DNA reads TGTGCCAGCAGTGTAACTTATAATTCACCCCTCCACTTT.

This chain uses TRBV28 with TRBJ2-1, with D possibly TRBD1 on 6 matching bases. The CDR3 runs to 12 residues. Germline CDR1 and CDR2: MDHEN and SYDVKM. Trimming took 10 bases from V and 9 from J, leaving 16 bases between them. The CDR3 protein is CATRGTAGEQFF. DNA for the CDR3: TGTGCCACCAGGGGCACGGCCGGTGAGCAGTTCTTC.

The gene calls are TRBV27 and TRBJ2-4; D call uncertain. The germline CDR1 and CDR2 sequences are MNHEY and SMNVEV (reference sequence). Deletions cut 5 bases from V and 0 bases from J, with 20 bases between. This CDR3 contains 18 residues. The CDR3 here is CASSPTRNYIVAKNIQYF. CDR3 DNA sequence: TGTGCCAGCAGTCCGACGAGAAACTACATAGTAGCCAAAAACATTCAGTACTTC.

This clone was observed once. The gene calls are TRBV6-5 and TRBJ2-7; 10 positions match TRBD2. This CDR3 region has 14 residues. In germline, CDR1 is MNHEY, CDR2 SVGAGI. The J segment lost 2 bases and the V segment lost 4 bases, leaving 2 bases of the junction unmatched. The CDR3 sequence is CASSSTSGTYEQYF. CDR3 nucleotides: TGTGCCAGCAGTTCAACTAGCGGGACCTACGAGCAGTACTTC.

The chain joins TRBV24-1 to TRBJ2-3; D gene uncertain. Trimming removed 4 bases at V and 2 bases at J, with 9 bases between. Looked up from germline, CDR1 is KGHDR and CDR2 is SFDVKD. The CDR3 contains 14 residues. The CDR3 reads CATSERYLTDTQYF. CDR3 nucleotides: TGTGCCACCAGTGAGCGGTACCTCACAGATACGCAGTATTTT.